The 15 T cell receptor beta chains presented below share a single source sample, sequenced in a study of T cells in Graves' hyperthyroidism and ophthalmopathy. The investigators amplified TCR beta CDR3 regions from RNA transcripts. HTBI primers were used for first-round RT-PCR of the TCR CDR3. TCRdb reprocessed the multiplex PCR reads with MiXCR, giving one entry per CDR3 protein. The data contain about 320,000 distinct CDR3 sequences, roughly 17% of them singletons. The sequenced material came from blood. The receptors here all came from a young man with Graves' hyperthyroidism.

At least ten counts were recorded for this clonotype. The chain joins TRBV12-3 or TRBV12-4 to TRBJ2-1, with D perhaps being TRBD1 or TRBD2 (5 bases each). The germline V and J ends were trimmed by 8 bases and 4 bases, with 18 bases remaining between them. This CDR3 has 15 amino acids. The CDR3, as DNA: TGTGCCAGCTCTCACCCCGGGACCTATTACAATGAGCAGTTCTTC. Encoded protein: CASSHPGTYYNEQFF.

This rearrangement joins TRBV20-1 to TRBJ1-1; D uncertain. This CDR3 contains 11 residues. Germline V gives CDR1 DFQATT, CDR2 SNEGSKA (reference sequence). V lost 5 bases, J lost 4 bases, and 8 bases lay in between. Here the CDR3 DNA reads TGCAGTGCTTTGACGGGCACTGAAGCTTTCTTT. Translation: CSALTGTEAFF.

This clonotype was picked up many times. The chain couples TRBV19 to TRBJ2-5; possibly TRBD1 for D (6 bases). CDR3 length equals 14 residues. V lost 5 bases, J lost 2 bases, and 12 bases lay in between. From germline, CDR1 is LNHDA and CDR2 SQIVND (reference sequence). The CDR3 region has the DNA TGTGCCAGTAGTCAGGGGTCGTATCAAGAGACCCAGTACTTC. Protein product: CASSQGSYQETQYF.

The genes are TRBV29-1 and TRBJ2-7; a weak D match, TRBD2 (6 bases). CDR1 and CDR2 from the germline V gene are SQVTM and ANQGSEA. Trimming stripped 4 bases from V and 0 bases from J, with 10 bases between. The length of the CDR3 is 13 residues. This chain's CDR3 is CSVGGGTSYEQYF. The CDR3 DNA is TGCAGCGTTGGAGGCGGGACCTCCTACGAGCAGTACTTC.

This chain joins TRBV20-1 and TRBJ2-1; 8 bases fit TRBD2. Germline V lookup: CDR1 DFQATT, CDR2 SNEGSKA (reference sequence). V was pared by 2 bases and J by 3 bases, with 6 bases of the junction left unmatched. The CDR3 consists of 15 residues. The CDR3 spells CSARMLAGDYNEQFF. DNA for the CDR3: TGCAGTGCTAGAATGCTAGCGGGCGACTACAATGAGCAGTTCTTC.

This clonotype was counted ten times or more. This chain joins TRBV5-1 and TRBJ1-1, with a tentative D call TRBD1 (6 bases). With 0 bases removed from V and 1 base from J, the gap between germline ends came to 13 bases. This CDR3 is 16 amino acids long. CDR1 and CDR2 from the germline V gene are SGHRS and YFSETQ. In DNA form, the CDR3 reads TGCGCCAGCAGCTTGGACGGGACACCAAAGAACACTGAAGCTTTCTTT. Its translation: CASSLDGTPKNTEAFF.

A few counts support this clonotype. The chain has TRBV9 and TRBJ2-1; TRBD2 aligns across 11 bases. Germline V gives CDR1 SGDLS, CDR2 YYNGEE. This CDR3 contains 17 residues. The trim removed 3 bases at V and 8 bases at J, leaving 13 bases unmatched. The CDR3 region is CASSGGTSGSLADEQFF. The CDR3 nucleotides read TGTGCCAGCAGCGGAGGGACTAGCGGTTCGCTTGCCGATGAGCAGTTCTTC.

There are many counts of this clonotype. The chain uses TRBV5-1 and TRBJ2-3; 13 positions match TRBD2. The CDR3 sequence is 15 residues long. The V and J ends lost 7 bases and 4 bases, in that order; junction bases with no gene match: 6. Germline V CDR1 and CDR2: SGHRS, YFSETQ. The CDR3 loop is CASGPGLAGADTQYF. Written as DNA, the CDR3 is TGCGCCAGCGGCCCAGGACTAGCGGGAGCAGATACGCAGTATTTT.

The V gene is TRBV29-1, the J gene TRBJ1-1, with 11 bases aligning to TRBD1. This CDR3 region has 13 residues. Germline assignment: CDR1 SQVTM and CDR2 ANQGSEA. The trim removed 6 bases at V and 4 bases at J, leaving 4 bases unmatched. Here the CDR3 reads CSVGDRGGTEAFF. The CDR3 DNA reads TGCAGCGTGGGGGACAGGGGGGGCACTGAAGCTTTCTTT.

This clonotype was seen a few times. The chain is built from TRBV25-1 and TRBJ2-5; no clear D gene. There are 14 residues in the CDR3. Germline-derived CDR1 and CDR2 are MGHDK and SYGVNS. The V and J ends lost 4 bases and 5 bases respectively, with 14 bases between them. The CDR3 sequence: CASSVVPREETQYF. DNA of the CDR3: TGTGCCAGCAGTGTGGTCCCCCGAGAGGAGACCCAGTACTTC.

This clonotype was recorded at least ten times. The chain uses TRBV5-5 and TRBJ1-6, with unresolved D. Germline lookup yields CDR1 SGHKS and CDR2 YYEKEE (reference sequence). Trimming took 4 bases from V and 5 from J, leaving 16 bases between them. This CDR3 has 16 amino acids. The CDR3 nucleotides read TGTGCCAGCAGCCGCCCCGGGGTGGAGGATAATTCACCCCTCCACTTT. This sequence encodes CASSRPGVEDNSPLHF.

The table lists this clonotype with a few counts. The chain is built from TRBV29-1 and TRBJ2-2, with 7 bases lining up with TRBD2. The CDR3 sequence is 16 residues long. V trimming: 6 bases; J trimming: 3 bases; junction bases outside the gene matches: 13. Germline V gives CDR1 SQVTM, CDR2 ANQGSEA. CDR3 nucleotide sequence: TGCAGCGTAATACTAGCGCTCCTAGGGGACACCGGGGAGCTGTTTTTT. Translation gives CSVILALLGDTGELFF.

V gene TRBV6-2 or TRBV6-3 combines with J gene TRBJ2-1; D remains unclear. Germline V gene lookup returns CDR1 MNHEY and CDR2 SVGEGT. Deletions cut 2 bases from V and 13 bases from J, with 15 bases between. CDR3 length: 13 amino acids. CDR3 amino acids: CASSYPHLNNQFF. The CDR3, as DNA: TGTGCCAGCAGTTACCCCCACCTTAACAACCAGTTCTTC.

A remark on this clonotype: A read error may produce the germline difference seen at one junction end. The V call is TRBV7-7, the J call TRBJ2-1; 13 nucleotides agree with TRBD2. Germline V lookup: CDR1 SSHAT, CDR2 FNYEAQ (reference sequence). This CDR3 spans 16 amino acids. The CDR3, as DNA: TGTGCTAGCAGCCCGGGGGGACTAGCGGGATTCAATGAGCAGTTCTTC. Translating gives CASSPGGLAGFNEQFF. The full variable domain, rest sourced from reference TRBV7-7 and TRBJ2-1, is GAGVSQSPRYKVTKRGQDVTLRCDPISSHATLYWYQQALGQGPEFLTYFNYEAQPDKSGLPSDRFSAERPEGSISTLTIQRTEQRDSAMYRCASSPGGLAGFNEQFFGPGTRLTVL.

This clonotype was detected many times. This sequence joins TRBV15 and TRBJ2-3; D unresolved. CDR1 is LNHNV and CDR2 is YYDKDF in the germline V gene (reference sequence). The CDR3 totals 13 residues. The germline V and J ends were trimmed by 5 bases and 2 bases, with 8 bases remaining between them. CDR3 protein: CATSFRTTDTQYF. The DNA for the CDR3 is TGTGCCACCAGCTTTCGGACCACAGATACGCAGTATTTT.